Presented here are 13 T cell receptor beta chains from one specimen sequenced in a study of blood T cell repertoires in COVID-19. Method: immunoSEQ multiplex PCR; TCRdb's copy keeps in-frame clones and lacks some. The table lists 270,000 or so clones, under 90% of them singletons, with roughly 3% in the top ten. Sequences were obtained from peripheral blood. These receptors originate from a woman younger than 30 with acute or convalescent COVID-19.

The genes are TRBV5-4 and TRBJ2-3; perhaps TRBD2 as D (6 bases). CDR1 is SGHNT and CDR2 is YYREEE in the germline V gene (reference sequence). V lost 4 bases to trimming and J lost 0 bases, with 24 bases between them. The CDR3 loop spans 19 amino acids. The CDR3 bases are TGTGCCAGCAGCCCCCTCAACCGAGCTGCGGGAACTAGCACAGATACGCAGTATTTT. Translation gives CASSPLNRAAGTSTDTQYF.

The chain combines TRBV7-8 with TRBJ2-1; D is undetermined. The germline V and J ends were trimmed by 5 bases and 1 base, with 9 bases remaining between them. Germline lookup yields CDR1 SGHVS and CDR2 FQNEAQ. This CDR3 spans 14 amino acids. The CDR3 here is CASSRQSSYNEQFF. CDR3 DNA: TGTGCCAGCAGCCGGCAGTCTTCCTACAATGAGCAGTTCTTC. The full variable domain, in which reference TRBV7-8 and TRBJ2-1 provide the parts outside the CDR3, is GAGVSQSPRYKVAKRGQDVALRCDPISGHVSLFWYQQALGQGPEFLTYFQNEAQLDKSGLPSDRFFAERPEGSVSTLKIQRTQQEDSAVYLCASSRQSSYNEQFFGPGTRLTVL.

V usage is TRBV29-1 and J usage is TRBJ1-1, with 7 bases lining up with TRBD1. CDR3 length: 14 residues. V shed 7 bases, J shed 4 bases, and the junction held 12 bases outside the gene matches. Germline-derived CDR1 and CDR2 are SQVTM and ANQGSEA. The CDR3 DNA reads as TGCAGCGCTACTAAAGGACAGGCTCTCACTGAAGCTTTCTTT. Translating it yields CSATKGQALTEAFF.

V usage is TRBV29-1 and J usage is TRBJ2-3; the match to TRBD2 covers 7 bases. V gave up 8 bases and J gave up 4 bases; unmatched junction bases: 12. The CDR3 contains 14 residues. CDR1 SQVTM and CDR2 ANQGSEA come from the germline V gene. CDR3 region: CSHSGERGPDTQYF. In DNA, the CDR3 is TGCAGCCATTCCGGAGAGCGGGGCCCAGATACGCAGTATTTT.

This clone was found once. CDR3 DNA: TGTGCCGTTTCTCTGGGACTAGCGGGAGGAAGTGAGCAGTTCTTC. This encodes CAVSLGLAGGSEQFF. The J gene is TRBJ2-1, the V gene TRBV7-9, with 15 bases lining up with TRBD2. This CDR3 has 15 amino acids. V lost 11 bases, J lost 9 bases, and 11 bases stayed unmatched. CDR1 is SEHNR, CDR2 FQNEAQ, per germline (reference sequence).

The chain combines TRBV10-3 with TRBJ2-5; 11 nucleotides agree with TRBD2. Germline assignment: CDR1 ENHRY and CDR2 SYGVKD. The CDR3 consists of 14 residues. With V trimmed by 5 bases and J by 5 bases, 4 bases remained unmatched. The CDR3: CAISPTSGSETQYF. In DNA form, the CDR3 reads TGTGCCATCAGTCCAACTAGCGGGAGTGAGACCCAGTACTTC.

This clone occurred a few times. The chain couples TRBV29-1 to TRBJ2-5; TRBD1 agrees at 9 bases. The CDR3 loop spans 13 amino acids. The V gene's germline CDR1 is SQVTM and CDR2 ANQGSEA. V shed 7 bases and J 7 bases; nucleotides not matched to a gene: 10. CDR3 residues: CSGGTGLRGTQYF. CDR3 sequence (DNA): TGCAGCGGGGGGACAGGGCTACGGGGGACCCAGTACTTC.

The rearrangement links TRBV3-1 (or the pseudogene TRBV3-2) to TRBJ1-5; tentatively, D is TRBD1 (5 bases). Between the trimmed V and J ends, which lost 4 bases and 7 bases, there was a span of 11 bases. The CDR3 length is 13 residues. Germline-derived CDR1 and CDR2 are LGHDT and YNNKEL (reference sequence). CDR3 protein: CASSPGGLQPQHF. In nucleotides, the CDR3 is TGTGCCAGCAGCCCCGGGGGATTGCAGCCCCAGCATTTT.

This chain connects TRBV30 to TRBJ2-2, with 7 nucleotides matching TRBD1. The length of the CDR3 is 15 residues. Germline V gene lookup returns CDR1 GTSNPN and CDR2 SVGIG (reference sequence). V was clipped by 5 bases and J by 2 bases; unmatched bases: 8. CDR3 sequence reads: CAWYPGGSNTGELFF. CDR3 sequence (DNA): TGTGCCTGGTACCCAGGGGGTTCCAACACCGGGGAGCTGTTTTTT. The variable domain in full, completed from reference TRBV30 and TRBJ2-2, reads SQTIHQWPATLVQPVGSPLSLECTVEGTSNPNLYWYRQAAGRGLQLLFYSVGIGQISSEVPQNLSASRPQDRQFILSSKKLLLSDSGFYLCAWYPGGSNTGELFFGEGSRLTVL.

The chain joins TRBV7-2 to TRBJ2-2; 11 nucleotides match TRBD2. Germline-derived CDR1 and CDR2 are SGHTA and FQGNSA. There are 19 residues in the CDR3. With V trimmed by 2 bases and J by 7 bases, 15 bases remained unmatched. The CDR3, as DNA: TGTGCCAGCAGCTTAATCATTTTTACTAGCGGGAGTAGTGGCGGGGAGCTGTTTTTT. It encodes CASSLIIFTSGSSGGELFF. Together with reference TRBV7-2 and TRBJ2-2, the CDR3 gives the full variable domain: GAGVSQSPSNKVTEKGKDVELRCDPISGHTALYWYRQSLGQGLEFLIYFQGNSAPDKSGLPSDRFSAERTGGSVSTLTIQRTQQEDSAVYLCASSLIIFTSGSSGGELFFGEGSRLTVL.

This chain uses TRBV6-7 with TRBJ2-2; TRBD2 aligns across 12 bases. TRBV6-7 is reported as an ORF; its role is uncertain. The V segment lost 1 base and the J segment 4 bases; nucleotides outside the gene matches: 4. This CDR3 comprises 17 residues. DNA of the CDR3: TGTGCCAGCAGTTACTTTCCTAGCGGGAGGGGCACCGGGGAGCTGTTTTTT. Protein: CASSYFPSGRGTGELFF.

The chain recombines TRBV6-5 with TRBJ1-1; possibly TRBD1 for D (5 bases). The ends were cut back, 7 bases at V and 4 bases at J, with 16 bases in the middle. The CDR3 has 14 residues. Germline V gene lookup returns CDR1 MNHEY and CDR2 SVGAGI. Here the CDR3 reads CASIFWEGRTEAFF. CDR3 nucleotides: TGTGCCAGCATTTTTTGGGAGGGACGCACTGAAGCTTTCTTT.

J is TRBJ2-2 and V is TRBV27; 10 nucleotides match TRBD1. The length of the CDR3 is 15 residues. The germline gives CDR1 MNHEY, CDR2 SMNVEV (reference sequence). J gave up 4 bases and V 3 bases, and 2 bases lay outside the gene matches. The CDR3 sequence: CASSFGDRGTGELFF. CDR3 nucleotides: TGTGCCAGCAGTTTCGGGGACAGGGGCACCGGGGAGCTGTTTTTT.